Here is one T cell receptor beta chain with its context. Its antigen is still unknown. These data originate in a study of cytomegalovirus exposure and HLA in healthy donors. Study details: The study placed about 86% of its 350 to 450 genotyped donors in the Caucasian-associated ancestry cluster.

Primers for the PCR totalled 60 Vbeta and 13 Jbeta. Profiling relied on immunoSEQ multiplex PCR, and the TCRdb table lists in-frame clones only, not all of them. The sample has tens of thousands of clones, 76% seen once; the top ten hold 1.4%. Study-wide findings and caveats: Rare TCR sequences predominated, though certain public TCRs were found in many donors.

Germline V gene sequence: CDR1 SGHTA, CDR2 FQGNSA. V shed 3 bases and J shed 7 bases, with 13 bases lying between them. This CDR3 has 14 residues. Sequencing was carried out using PBMCs. The receptor comes from a male donor in good health and CMV-seronegative. The chain carries TRBV7-2 and TRBJ1-5; unclear D gene. The CDR3 spells CASSFRQTRQPQHF. The CDR3 coding sequence is TGTGCCAGCAGCTTCAGGCAGACCCGGCAGCCCCAGCATTTT.